These 8 T cell receptor beta chains originate from one sample sequenced in a study of T cells in Graves' hyperthyroidism and ophthalmopathy. RNA transcripts yielded amplified TCR beta CDR3 regions. HTBI primers were used for first-round RT-PCR of the TCR CDR3. TCRdb re-called the multiplex PCR reads with MiXCR, one entry per CDR3 protein. Of about 640,000 distinct CDR3 sequences in the sample, less than 25% are singletons; the top ten hold 34%. The sequenced sample was blood. These receptors all stem from a man aged 30-40 years with Graves' ophthalmopathy.

This clonotype has a handful of counts. This chain connects TRBV28 to TRBJ2-7; 9 positions agree with TRBD1. From germline, CDR1 is MDHEN and CDR2 SYDVKM. The CDR3 covers 15 residues. J was trimmed by 4 bases and V by 6 bases; bases with no gene match: 10. CDR3 residues: CASRPDRGRDYEQYF. Written as DNA, the CDR3 is TGTGCCAGCAGGCCAGACAGGGGGAGGGATTACGAGCAGTACTTC.

The CDR3 DNA sequence: TGTGCCAGCAGCGACTTTGGGGGTAATCAGCCCCAGCATTTT. This encodes CASSDFGGNQPQHF. This chain uses TRBV6-1 with TRBJ1-5; D may be TRBD1 (5 bases). This CDR3 is built from 14 residues. V lost 6 bases, J lost 4 bases, and 13 bases lay in between. Germline V CDR1 and CDR2: MNHNS, SASEGT.

The chain carries TRBV10-3 and TRBJ2-7, with 12 bases that match TRBD2. Germline trimming cut 8 bases from V and 4 bases from J; bases unmatched to any gene: 6. The length of the CDR3 is 14 residues. Germline lookup yields CDR1 ENHRY and CDR2 SYGVKD. CDR3: CAISYTSGRYEQYF. The CDR3 coding sequence is TGTGCCATCTCGTATACTAGCGGGAGGTACGAGCAGTACTTC.

The chain combines TRBV7-9 with TRBJ1-3; the D is unclear. The CDR3 length is 15 residues. Germline values: CDR1 SEHNR, CDR2 FQNEAQ (reference sequence). Trimming took off 5 bases at V and 4 bases at J, with 15 bases between the two ends. As DNA, the CDR3 is TGTGCCAGCAGCCAATCCGGGTCGCAGGGAAACACCATATATTTT. Residues: CASSQSGSQGNTIYF.

Only a few counts were recorded for this clonotype. CDR3 loop: CASSLARNSPLHF. DNA for the CDR3: TGTGCCAGCAGCTTAGCCCGGAATTCACCCCTCCACTTT. The rearrangement links TRBV7-2 to TRBJ1-6, with D hard to call. With 0 bases removed from V and 7 bases from J, the gap between germline ends came to 4 bases. Germline V gene sequence: CDR1 SGHTA, CDR2 FQGNSA. This CDR3 has 13 residues.

V gene TRBV20-1 combines with J gene TRBJ2-3, with TRBD2 identical over 10 bases. The length of the CDR3 is 15 residues. V trimming: 0 bases; J trimming: 6 bases; junction bases outside the gene matches: 6. Germline CDR1 reads DFQATT; CDR2 reads SNEGSKA (reference sequence). The CDR3: CSARDSSGRSDTQYF. The DNA of the CDR3 is TGCAGTGCTAGAGATTCTAGCGGGAGATCGGATACGCAGTATTTT.

This clonotype was seen ten or more times. The chain employs TRBV7-2 and TRBJ1-1; no clear D gene. Looked up from germline, CDR1 is SGHTA and CDR2 is FQGNSA. V was trimmed by 1 base and J by 0 bases, leaving 9 bases between them. The CDR3 extends over 15 amino acids. The CDR3 is CASSLEETVNTEAFF. For the CDR3, the DNA is TGTGCCAGCAGCTTAGAGGAGACGGTGAACACTGAAGCTTTCTTT.

This clonotype turned up a few times. The chain uses TRBV7-3 and TRBJ1-1; D might be TRBD1 (6 bases). The V end was cut by 1 base, the J end by 1 base, with 10 bases between. CDR3 length: 15 residues. Germline V gene sequence: CDR1 SGHTA, CDR2 FQGTGA. CDR3 residues: CASSLIGGGNTEAFF. The CDR3 coding sequence is TGTGCCAGCAGCTTAATCGGGGGCGGGAACACTGAAGCTTTCTTT.